The clone carrying this T cell receptor beta chain was found many times. The study recruited people aged about 18 to 95 years across about 25 US areas. Participants' own reports of clinical history determined their cohort assignment. This record belongs to a study of blood T cell repertoires in COVID-19. Method: immunoSEQ multiplex PCR; TCRdb's copy keeps in-frame clones and lacks some. This sample has some 150,000 clones; under 85% occur once, and the top ten carry 1.5% to 2%. This receptor was identified in a woman between 18 and 30 years old who had been exposed to COVID-19. Sequencing used PBMCs or T cells enriched from blood (not recorded which).

The CDR3 coding sequence is TGTGCCAGCAGCTTACGGCAGGGGCGAAACTACGAGCAGTACTTC. This encodes CASSLRQGRNYEQYF. The genes are TRBV7-7 and TRBJ2-7, with D possibly TRBD1 on 6 matching bases. The V end lost 2 bases, the J end lost 3 bases, and 14 bases lay between the germline ends. The CDR3 runs 15 residues. Germline values: CDR1 SSHAT, CDR2 FNYEAQ (reference sequence).